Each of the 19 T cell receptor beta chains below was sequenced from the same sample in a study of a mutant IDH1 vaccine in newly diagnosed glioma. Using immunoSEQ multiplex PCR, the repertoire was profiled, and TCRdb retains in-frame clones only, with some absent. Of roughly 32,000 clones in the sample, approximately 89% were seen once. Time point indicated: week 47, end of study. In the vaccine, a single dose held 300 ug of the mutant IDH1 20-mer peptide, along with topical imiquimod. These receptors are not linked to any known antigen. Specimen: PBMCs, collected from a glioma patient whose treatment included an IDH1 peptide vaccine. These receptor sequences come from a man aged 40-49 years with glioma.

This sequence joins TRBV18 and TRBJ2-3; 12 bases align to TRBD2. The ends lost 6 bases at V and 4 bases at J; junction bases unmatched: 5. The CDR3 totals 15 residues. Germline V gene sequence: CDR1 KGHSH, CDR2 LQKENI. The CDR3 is CASSPSGGAPDTQYF. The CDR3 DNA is TGTGCCAGCTCGCCTAGCGGGGGGGCTCCAGATACGCAGTATTTT.

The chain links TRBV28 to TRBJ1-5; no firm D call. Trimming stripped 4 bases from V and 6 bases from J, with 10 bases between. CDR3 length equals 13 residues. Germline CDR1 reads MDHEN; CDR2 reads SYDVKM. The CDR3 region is CASSSASFQPQHF. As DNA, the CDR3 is TGTGCCAGCAGTTCTGCCTCCTTTCAGCCCCAGCATTTT. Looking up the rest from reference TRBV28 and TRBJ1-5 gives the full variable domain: DVKVTQSSRYLVKRTGEKVFLECVQDMDHENMFWYRQDPGLGLRLIYFSYDVKMKEKGDIPEGYSVSREKKERFSLILESASTNQTSMYLCASSSASFQPQHFGDGTRLSIL.

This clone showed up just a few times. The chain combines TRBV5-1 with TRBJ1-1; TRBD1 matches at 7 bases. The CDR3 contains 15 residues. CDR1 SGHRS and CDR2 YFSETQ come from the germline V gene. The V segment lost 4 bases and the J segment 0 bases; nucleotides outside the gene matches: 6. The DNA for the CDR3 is TGCGCCAGCAGCGCCGGTACAGGGGTGAACACTGAAGCTTTCTTT. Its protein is CASSAGTGVNTEAFF. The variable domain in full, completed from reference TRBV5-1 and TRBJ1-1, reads KAGVTQTPRYLIKTRGQQVTLSCSPISGHRSVSWYQQTPGQGLQFLFEYFSETQRNKGNFPGRFSGRQFSNSRSEMNVSTLELGDSALYLCASSAGTGVNTEAFFGQGTRLTVV.

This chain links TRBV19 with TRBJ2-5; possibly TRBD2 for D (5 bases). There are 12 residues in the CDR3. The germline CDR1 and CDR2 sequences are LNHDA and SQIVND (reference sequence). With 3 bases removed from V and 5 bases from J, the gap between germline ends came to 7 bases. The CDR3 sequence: CASSIGDETQYF. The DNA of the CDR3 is TGTGCCAGTAGTATCGGGGATGAGACCCAGTACTTC.

The CDR3 reads CASSLTELGSGYTF. CDR3 bases: TGTGCCAGCAGTTTGACAGAGCTTGGGAGTGGCTACACCTTC. The chain employs TRBV28 and TRBJ1-2; tentative D call: TRBD1 (5 bases). The CDR3 extends over 14 amino acids. The V gene's germline CDR1 is MDHEN and CDR2 SYDVKM. Trimming took off 3 bases at V and 7 bases at J, with 15 bases between the two ends.

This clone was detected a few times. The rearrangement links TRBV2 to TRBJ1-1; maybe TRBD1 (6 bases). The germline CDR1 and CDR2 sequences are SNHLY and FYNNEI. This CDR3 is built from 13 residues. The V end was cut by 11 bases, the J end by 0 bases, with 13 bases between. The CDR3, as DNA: TGTGCCGGGGGCGGTAACTTGAACACTGAAGCTTTCTTT. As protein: CAGGGNLNTEAFF.

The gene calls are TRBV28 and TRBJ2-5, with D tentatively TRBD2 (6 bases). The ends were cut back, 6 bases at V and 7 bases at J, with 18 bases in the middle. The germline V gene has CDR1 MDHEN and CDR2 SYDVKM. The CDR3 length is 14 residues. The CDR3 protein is CASSRYSGIRTQYF. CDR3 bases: TGTGCCAGCAGCCGCTATAGCGGTATCCGGACCCAGTACTTC. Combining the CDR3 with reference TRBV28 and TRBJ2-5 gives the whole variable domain DVKVTQSSRYLVKRTGEKVFLECVQDMDHENMFWYRQDPGLGLRLIYFSYDVKMKEKGDIPEGYSVSREKKERFSLILESASTNQTSMYLCASSRYSGIRTQYFGPGTRLLVL.

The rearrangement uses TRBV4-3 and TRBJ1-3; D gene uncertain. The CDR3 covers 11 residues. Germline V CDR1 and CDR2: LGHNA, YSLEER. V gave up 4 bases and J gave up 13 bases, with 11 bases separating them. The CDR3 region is CASSRAAEIYF. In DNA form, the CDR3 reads TGCGCCAGCAGCCGCGCAGCGGAGATATATTTT.

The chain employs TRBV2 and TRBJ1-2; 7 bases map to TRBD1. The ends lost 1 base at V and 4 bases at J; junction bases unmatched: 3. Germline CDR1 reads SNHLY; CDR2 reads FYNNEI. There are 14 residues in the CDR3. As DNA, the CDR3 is TGTGCCAGCAGTGAAGAGGGGGCAGGCTATGGCTACACCTTC. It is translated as CASSEEGAGYGYTF.

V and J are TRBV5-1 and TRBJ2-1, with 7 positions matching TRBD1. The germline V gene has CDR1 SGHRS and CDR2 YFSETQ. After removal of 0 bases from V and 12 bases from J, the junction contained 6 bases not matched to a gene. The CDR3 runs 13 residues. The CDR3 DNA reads TGCGCCAGCAGCTTGGAAGGGGGCAGTACGCAGTTCTTC. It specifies CASSLEGGSTQFF.

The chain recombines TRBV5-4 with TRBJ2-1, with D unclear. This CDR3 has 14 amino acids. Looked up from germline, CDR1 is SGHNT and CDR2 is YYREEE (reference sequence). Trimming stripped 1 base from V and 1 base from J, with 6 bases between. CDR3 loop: CASSLTESYNEQFF. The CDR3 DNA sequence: TGTGCCAGCAGCTTGACGGAGTCCTACAATGAGCAGTTCTTC.

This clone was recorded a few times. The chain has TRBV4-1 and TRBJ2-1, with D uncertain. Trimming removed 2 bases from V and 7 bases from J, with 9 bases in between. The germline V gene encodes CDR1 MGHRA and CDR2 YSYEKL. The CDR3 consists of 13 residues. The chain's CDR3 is CASSQPILNEQFF. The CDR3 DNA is TGCGCCAGCAGCCAACCAATTTTAAATGAGCAGTTCTTC.

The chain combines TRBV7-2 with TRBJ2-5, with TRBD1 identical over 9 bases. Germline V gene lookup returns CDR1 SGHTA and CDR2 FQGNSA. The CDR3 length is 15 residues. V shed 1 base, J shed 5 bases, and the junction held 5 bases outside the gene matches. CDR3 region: CASSLEGQGYETQYF. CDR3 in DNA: TGTGCCAGCAGCTTAGAAGGACAGGGGTATGAGACCCAGTACTTC.

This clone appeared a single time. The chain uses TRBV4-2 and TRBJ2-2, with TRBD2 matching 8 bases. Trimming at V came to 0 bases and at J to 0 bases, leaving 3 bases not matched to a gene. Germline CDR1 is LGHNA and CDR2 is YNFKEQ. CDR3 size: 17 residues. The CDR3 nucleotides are TGTGCCAGCAGCCAAGACGGAGCGGGGGCGAACACCGGGGAGCTGTTTTTT. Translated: CASSQDGAGANTGELFF.

The CDR3 nucleotides are TGTGCCAGCAGTTACTCGATACTGGCGGAGACCCAGTACTTC. Its translation: CASSYSILAETQYF. The chain recombines TRBV6-5 with TRBJ2-5; D call uncertain. The CDR3 extends over 14 amino acids. Germline-derived CDR1 and CDR2 are MNHEY and SVGAGI. The V and J ends lost 0 bases and 5 bases respectively, with 10 bases between them.

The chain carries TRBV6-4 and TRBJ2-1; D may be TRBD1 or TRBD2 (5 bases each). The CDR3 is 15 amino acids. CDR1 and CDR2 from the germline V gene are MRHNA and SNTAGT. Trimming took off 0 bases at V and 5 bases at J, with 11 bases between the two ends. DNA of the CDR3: TGTGCCAGCAGTGACTCGGGGGATCCTGACAATGAGCAGTTCTTC. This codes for CASSDSGDPDNEQFF.

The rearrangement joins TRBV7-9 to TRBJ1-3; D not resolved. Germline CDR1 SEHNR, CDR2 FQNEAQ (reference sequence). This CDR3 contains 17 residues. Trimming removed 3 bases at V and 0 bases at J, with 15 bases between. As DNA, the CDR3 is TGTGCCAGCAGCTTTCCGACTCCTCAGAGCTCTGGAAACACCATATATTTT. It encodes CASSFPTPQSSGNTIYF.

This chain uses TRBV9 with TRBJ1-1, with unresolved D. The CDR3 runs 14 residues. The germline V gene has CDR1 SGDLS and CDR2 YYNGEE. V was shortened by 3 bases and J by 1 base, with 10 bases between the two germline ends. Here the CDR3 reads CASSAQWGNTEAFF. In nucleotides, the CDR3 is TGTGCCAGCAGCGCACAGTGGGGGAACACTGAAGCTTTCTTT. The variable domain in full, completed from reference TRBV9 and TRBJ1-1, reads DSGVTQTPKHLITATGQRVTLRCSPRSGDLSVYWYQQSLDQGLQFLIQYYNGEERAKGNILERFSAQQFPDLHSELNLSSLELGDSALYFCASSAQWGNTEAFFGQGTRLTVV.

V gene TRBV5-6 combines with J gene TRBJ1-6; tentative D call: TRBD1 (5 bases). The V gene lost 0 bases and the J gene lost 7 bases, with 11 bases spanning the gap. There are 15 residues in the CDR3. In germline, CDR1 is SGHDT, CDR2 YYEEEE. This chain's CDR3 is CASSLVGGGNSPLHF. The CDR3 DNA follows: TGTGCCAGCAGCTTGGTTGGGGGAGGGAATTCACCCCTCCACTTT.